This note documents a single T cell receptor beta chain sequence. The table came from immunoSEQ multiplex PCR; TCRdb's copy has only in-frame clones and leaves some out. This table holds under 600,000 clones, about 96% found once. The data derive from a study of shared clonotypes between healthy human individuals. Looking at the study overall: The study drew on a couple of women and a few men aged 18 to 49 as donors. Plates per donor: three CD4 naive, three CD4 memory, two CD8 naive, one CD8 memory.

This CDR3 has 15 amino acids. V lost 2 bases to trimming and J lost 2 bases; unmatched junction nucleotides: 5. Germline lookup yields CDR1 MNHEY and CDR2 SVGAGI. The study separated CD4+ cells into CD45RA+ naive and CD45RA-negative memory subsets. The specimen sequenced was naive CD4+ T cells sorted from blood. The subset: CD45RA+ positively selected. This rearrangement joins TRBV6-5 to TRBJ2-7; TRBD2 agrees at 8 bases. This TCR was sampled from a woman aged 25 to 39 in good health. DNA of the CDR3: TGTGCCAGCAGTTACATGGCAGCGGGGGCCTACGAGCAGTACTTC. Its translation: CASSYMAAGAYEQYF.